The present T cell receptor beta chain was sequenced within a study of tumor-infiltrating lymphocytes in localized non-small cell lung cancer. Study summary: The cohort mixed smokers and never-smokers, several histologies, and some post-neoadjuvant-chemotherapy samples.

Profiling relied on immunoSEQ multiplex PCR, and the TCRdb table lists in-frame clones only, not all of them. This sample has 15,000 to 20,000 clones; more than 60% occur once, and the top ten carry over 5%. V trimming: 0 bases; J trimming: 7 bases; junction bases outside the gene matches: 6. CDR3 size: 15 residues. Looked up from germline, CDR1 is SGHDT and CDR2 is YYEEEE. In its sample, this clone was seen a few times. This receptor was identified in a human donor with non-small cell lung cancer. The chain is built from TRBV5-6 and TRBJ1-5, with 8 bases identical to TRBD1. Input material: lung tumor tissue. The CDR3 nucleotides are TGTGCCAGCAGCTTGGGACAGGGGATGGAACAGCCCCAGCATTTT. It specifies CASSLGQGMEQPQHF.